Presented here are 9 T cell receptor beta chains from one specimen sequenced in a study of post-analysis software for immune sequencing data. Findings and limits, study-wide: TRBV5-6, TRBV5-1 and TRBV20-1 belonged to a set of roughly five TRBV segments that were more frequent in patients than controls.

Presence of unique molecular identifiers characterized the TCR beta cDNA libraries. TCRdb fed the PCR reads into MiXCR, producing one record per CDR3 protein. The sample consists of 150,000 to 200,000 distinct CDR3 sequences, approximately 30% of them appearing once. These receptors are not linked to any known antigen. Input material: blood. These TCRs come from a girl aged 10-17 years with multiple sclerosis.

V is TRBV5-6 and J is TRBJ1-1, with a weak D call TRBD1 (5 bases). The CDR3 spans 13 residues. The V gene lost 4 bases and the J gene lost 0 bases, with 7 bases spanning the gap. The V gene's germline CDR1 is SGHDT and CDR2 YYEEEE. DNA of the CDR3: TGTGCCAGCAGCCAGGGCATGAACACTGAAGCTTTCTTT. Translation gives CASSQGMNTEAFF. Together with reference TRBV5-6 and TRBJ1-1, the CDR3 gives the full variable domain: DAGVTQSPTHLIKTRGQQVTLRCSPKSGHDTVSWYQQALGQGPQFIFQYYEEEERQRGNFPDRFSGHQFPNYSSELNVNALLLGDSALYLCASSQGMNTEAFFGQGTRLTVV.

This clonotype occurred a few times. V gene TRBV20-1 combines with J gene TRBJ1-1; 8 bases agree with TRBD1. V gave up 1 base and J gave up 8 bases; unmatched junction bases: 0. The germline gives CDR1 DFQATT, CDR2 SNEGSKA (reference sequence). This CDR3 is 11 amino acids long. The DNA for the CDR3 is TGCAGTGCTAGAGGGGACAGGGAAGCTTTCTTT. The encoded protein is CSARGDREAFF.

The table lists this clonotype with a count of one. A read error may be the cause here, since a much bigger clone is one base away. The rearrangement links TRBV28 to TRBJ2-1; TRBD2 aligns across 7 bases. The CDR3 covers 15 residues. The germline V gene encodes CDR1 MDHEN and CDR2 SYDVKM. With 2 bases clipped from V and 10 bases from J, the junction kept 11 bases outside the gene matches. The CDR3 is CASSLPSGVSYEQFF. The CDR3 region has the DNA TGTGCCAGCAGTTTACCCAGCGGGGTATCCTACGAGCAGTTCTTC.

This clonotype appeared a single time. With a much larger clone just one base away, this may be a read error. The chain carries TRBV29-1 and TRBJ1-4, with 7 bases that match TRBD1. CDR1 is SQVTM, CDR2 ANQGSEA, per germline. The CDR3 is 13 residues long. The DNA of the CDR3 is TGCAGCGTTGGAGTACAGGGGAATGAAGAACTGTTTTTT. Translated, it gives CSVGVQGNEELFF. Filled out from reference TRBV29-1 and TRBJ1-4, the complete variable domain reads SAVISQKPSRDICQRGTSLTIQCQVDSQVTMMFWYRQQPGQSLTLIATANQGSEATYESGFVIDKFPISRPNLTFSTLTVSNMSPEDSSIYLCSVGVQGNEELFFGSGTQLSVL.

CDR3 amino acids: CASSSTTGTGRQGGQFF. CDR3 nucleotides: TGCGCCAGCAGCTCAACCACCGGGACAGGTAGACAAGGTGGGCAGTTCTTC. This rearrangement joins TRBV5-1 to TRBJ2-1; 8 bases fit TRBD1. The CDR3 covers 17 residues. Germline CDR1 and CDR2: SGHRS and YFSETQ. Unmatched junction bases numbered 20, after V lost 3 bases and J lost 12 bases.

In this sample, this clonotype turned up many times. The DNA for the CDR3 is TGTGCCAGCAGCCGAAACAGGGTCCCGGACAATGAGCAGTTCTTC. This codes for CASSRNRVPDNEQFF. The chain joins TRBV6-5 to TRBJ2-1, with D tentatively TRBD1 (6 bases). The V gene's germline CDR1 is MNHEY and CDR2 SVGAGI. The CDR3 runs 15 residues. The V end was cut by 6 bases, the J end by 5 bases, with 17 bases between.

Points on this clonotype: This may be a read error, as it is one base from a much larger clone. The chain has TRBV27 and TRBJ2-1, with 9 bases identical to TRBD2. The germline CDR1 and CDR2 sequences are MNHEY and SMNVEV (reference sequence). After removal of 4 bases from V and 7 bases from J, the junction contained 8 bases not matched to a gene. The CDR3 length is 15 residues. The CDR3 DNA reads TGTGCCAGCAGTTCAACTAGCGGGCTTGGAAATGAGCAGTTCTTC. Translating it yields CASSSTSGLGNEQFF.

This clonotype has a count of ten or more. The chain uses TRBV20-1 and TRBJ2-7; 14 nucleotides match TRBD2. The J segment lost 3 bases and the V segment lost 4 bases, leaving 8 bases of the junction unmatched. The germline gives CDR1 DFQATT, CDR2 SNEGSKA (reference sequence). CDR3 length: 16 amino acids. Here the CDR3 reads CSATETSGRVGYEQYF. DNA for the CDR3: TGCAGTGCTACCGAGACTAGCGGGAGGGTTGGCTACGAGCAGTACTTC.

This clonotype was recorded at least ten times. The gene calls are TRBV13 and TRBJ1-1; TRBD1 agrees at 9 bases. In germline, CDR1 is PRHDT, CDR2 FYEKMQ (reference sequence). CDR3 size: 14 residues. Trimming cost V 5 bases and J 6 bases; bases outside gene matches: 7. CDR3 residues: CASSREGQGPEAFF. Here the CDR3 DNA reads TGTGCCAGCAGCCGGGAGGGACAGGGCCCTGAAGCTTTCTTT.